This T cell receptor beta chain was sequenced in a study of blood T cells in healthy people across ages. This clonotype was detected many times. For the second PCR, which ran for about 7 to 11 cycles, a sample-barcoded 5' primer and a J-beta primer mix were used. TCRdb itself ran the 5' RACE reads through MiXCR, one entry per CDR3 protein. The sample lists 1.5 million to 2 million distinct CDR3 sequences; 30% to 40% were seen once. Every donor provided roughly 10 milliliters of peripheral blood. This receptor was obtained from a woman aged 25 to 45 in good health. Sequencing was performed on blood.

CDR3 loop: CASSPPFYEQYF. CDR3 DNA sequence: TGTGCCAGCAGCCCCCCCTTCTACGAGCAGTACTTC. This chain uses TRBV28 with TRBJ2-7; D gene ambiguous. V was cut by 6 bases and J by 3 bases, with 9 bases left in between. CDR1 and CDR2 (germline): MDHEN, SYDVKM. The CDR3 has 12 amino acids.